This entry features one TCR beta chain sequence. There are 15 residues in the CDR3. J was trimmed by 6 bases and V by 2 bases; bases with no gene match: 6. The germline CDR1 and CDR2 sequences are KGHSH and LQKENI. How the authors handled the data: Estimation of nucleated cell counts relied on the amplification of reference gene primers. TCRdb's table, derived via immunoSEQ multiplex PCR, lists solely in-frame clones and lacks some. That table furnishes V, J and clone size, whereas the DNA furnished D and trimming. Of about 5,900 clones in the sample, roughly nine tenths are singletons; the top ten hold about a sixth. This sample is drawn from a study of blood T cell repertoires in COVID-19. As for the study in general: Acute and convalescent COVID-19 specimens originated in the United States, Italy and Spain. Sources were T cells, B-cell-depleted T cells, or PBMCs; the material itself was cDNA or gDNA.

Material: peripheral blood. This chain uses TRBV18 with TRBJ2-7, with 11 bases that match TRBD2. This receptor was obtained from a human donor in a cohort sampled during active COVID-19. The CDR3 DNA is TGTGCCAGCTCACCAGTGCCTAGCGGGGGGACCGAGCAGTACTTC. Its protein product is CASSPVPSGGTEQYF. The whole variable domain, remainder taken from reference TRBV18 and TRBJ2-7, is NAGVMQNPRHLVRRRGQEARLRCSPMKGHSHVYWYRQLPEEGLKFMVYLQKENIIDESGMPKERFSAEFPKEGPSILRIQQVVRGDSAAYFCASSPVPSGGTEQYFGPGTRLTVT.